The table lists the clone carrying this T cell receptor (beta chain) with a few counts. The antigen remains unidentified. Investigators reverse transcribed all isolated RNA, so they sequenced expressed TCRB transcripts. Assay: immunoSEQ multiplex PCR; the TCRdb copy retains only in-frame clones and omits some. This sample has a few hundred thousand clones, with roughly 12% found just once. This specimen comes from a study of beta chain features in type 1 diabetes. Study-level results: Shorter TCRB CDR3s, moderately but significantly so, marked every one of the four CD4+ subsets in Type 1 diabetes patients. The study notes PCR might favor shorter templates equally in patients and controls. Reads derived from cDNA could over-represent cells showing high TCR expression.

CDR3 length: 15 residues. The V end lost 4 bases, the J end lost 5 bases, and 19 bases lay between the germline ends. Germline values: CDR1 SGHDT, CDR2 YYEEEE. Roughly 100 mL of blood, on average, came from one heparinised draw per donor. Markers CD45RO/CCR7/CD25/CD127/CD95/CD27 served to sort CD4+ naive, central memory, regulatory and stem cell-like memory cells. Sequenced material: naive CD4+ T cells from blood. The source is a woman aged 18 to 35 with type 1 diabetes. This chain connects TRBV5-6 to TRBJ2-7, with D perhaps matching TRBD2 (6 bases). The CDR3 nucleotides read TGTGCCAGCAGCGTACGGAGGGCAGGTAGCGACGAGCAGTACTTC. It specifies CASSVRRAGSDEQYF.